A single sample is the source of the 6 T cell receptor beta chains below, sequenced in a study of blood T cell repertoires in COVID-19. The assay was immunoSEQ multiplex PCR, and TCRdb's table has in-frame clones only and misses some. Of 170,000 or so clones detected, 87% appear once; the ten largest clones hold around 0.88%. Sequenced input: peripheral blood. The receptors come from a woman aged 18-29 years who had recovered from COVID-19.

V gene TRBV5-5 combines with J gene TRBJ1-4; maybe TRBD1 (5 bases). Trimming pared 0 bases from V and 10 bases from J, leaving 16 bases between. This CDR3 comprises 15 residues. Germline values: CDR1 SGHKS, CDR2 YYEKEE (reference sequence). CDR3 nucleotide sequence: TGTGCCAGCAGCTTGGGTTTGGTAGGGGTTAGAAAACTGTTTTTT. Translation: CASSLGLVGVRKLFF.

The chain couples TRBV5-1 to TRBJ1-4; 7 bases match TRBD1. V was clipped by 2 bases and J by 8 bases; unmatched bases: 12. The germline gives CDR1 SGHRS, CDR2 YFSETQ. This CDR3 is built from 16 residues. CDR3 DNA sequence: TGCGCCAGCAGCTTACAACTAGACAGGGAGGAAGAAAAACTGTTTTTT. It is translated as CASSLQLDREEEKLFF.

This chain connects TRBV6-2 or TRBV6-3 to TRBJ2-1; TRBD2 matches 7 bases. Germline V gives CDR1 MNHEY, CDR2 SVGEGT. Germline trimming cut 2 bases from V and 6 bases from J; bases unmatched to any gene: 13. This CDR3 spans 17 amino acids. CDR3 loop: CASSYDSGEGYFNEQFF. As DNA, the CDR3 is TGTGCCAGCAGTTACGACTCTGGGGAGGGGTACTTCAATGAGCAGTTCTTC.

The J gene is TRBJ2-1, the V gene TRBV9; 11 nucleotides agree with TRBD2. V shed 3 bases, J shed 5 bases, and the junction held 13 bases outside the gene matches. Germline CDR1 is SGDLS and CDR2 is YYNGEE. The CDR3 covers 18 residues. The CDR3 spells CASSAAEGSGGADNEQFF. In nucleotides, the CDR3 is TGTGCCAGCAGCGCCGCAGAGGGTAGCGGGGGGGCCGACAATGAGCAGTTCTTC.

This chain connects TRBV3-1 (or the pseudogene TRBV3-2) to TRBJ2-7, with a tentative D call TRBD1 (6 bases). Per germline, CDR1 LGHDT and CDR2 YNNKEL (reference sequence). The CDR3 spans 14 residues. Trimming pared 2 bases from V and 0 bases from J, leaving 8 bases between. In DNA, the CDR3 is TGTGCCAGCAGCCAAACAGGGCCCTCCTACGAGCAGTACTTC. Translated: CASSQTGPSYEQYF.

The V gene is TRBV5-5, the J gene TRBJ1-5; D unclear. V gave up 4 bases and J gave up 4 bases, with 9 bases separating them. The CDR3 is made up of 13 amino acids. Germline CDR1 and CDR2: SGHKS and YYEKEE (reference sequence). The CDR3 coding sequence is TGTGCCAGCAGCCCGAGCCCAAATCAGCCCCAGCATTTT. It codes for CASSPSPNQPQHF. The whole variable domain, remainder taken from reference TRBV5-5 and TRBJ1-5, is DAGVTQSPTHLIKTRGQQVTLRCSPISGHKSVSWYQQVLGQGPQFIFQYYEKEERGRGNFPDRFSARQFPNYSSELNVNALLLGDSALYLCASSPSPNQPQHFGDGTRLSIL.